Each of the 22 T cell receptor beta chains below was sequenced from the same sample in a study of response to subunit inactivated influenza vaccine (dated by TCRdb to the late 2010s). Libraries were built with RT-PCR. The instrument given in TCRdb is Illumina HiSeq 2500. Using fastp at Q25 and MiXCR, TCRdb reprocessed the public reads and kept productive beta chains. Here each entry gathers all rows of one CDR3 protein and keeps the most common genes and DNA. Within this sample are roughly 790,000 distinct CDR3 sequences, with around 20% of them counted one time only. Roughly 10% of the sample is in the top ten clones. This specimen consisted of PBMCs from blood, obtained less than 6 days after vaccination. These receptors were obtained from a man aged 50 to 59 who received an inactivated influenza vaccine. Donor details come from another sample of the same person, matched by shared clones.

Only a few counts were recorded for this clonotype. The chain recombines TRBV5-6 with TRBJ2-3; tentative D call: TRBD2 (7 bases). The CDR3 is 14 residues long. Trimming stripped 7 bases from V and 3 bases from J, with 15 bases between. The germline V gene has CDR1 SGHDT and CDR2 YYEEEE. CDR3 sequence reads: CASRLGGATDTQYF. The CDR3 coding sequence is TGTGCCAGCCGCCTTGGGGGGGCTACAGATACGCAGTATTTT.

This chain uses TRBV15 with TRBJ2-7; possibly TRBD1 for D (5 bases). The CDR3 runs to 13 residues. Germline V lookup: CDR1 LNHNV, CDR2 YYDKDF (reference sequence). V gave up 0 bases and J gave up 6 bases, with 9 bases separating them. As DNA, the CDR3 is TGTGCCACCAGCAGAGATCGACAGTTCGAGCAGTACTTC. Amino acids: CATSRDRQFEQYF. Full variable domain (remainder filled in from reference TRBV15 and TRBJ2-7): DAMVIQNPRYQVTQFGKPVTLSCSQTLNHNVMYWYQQKSSQAPKLLFHYYDKDFNNEADTPDNFQSRRPNTSFCFLDIRSPGLGDTAMYLCATSRDRQFEQYFGPGTRLTVT.

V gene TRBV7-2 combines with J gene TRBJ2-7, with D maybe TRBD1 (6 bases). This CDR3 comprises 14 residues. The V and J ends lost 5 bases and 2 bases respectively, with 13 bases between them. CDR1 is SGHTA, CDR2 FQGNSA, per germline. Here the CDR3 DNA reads TGTGCCAGCAGCCATCAGGGGAACGCCTACGAGCAGTACTTC. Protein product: CASSHQGNAYEQYF. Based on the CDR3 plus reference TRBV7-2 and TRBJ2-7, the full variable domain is GAGVSQSPSNKVTEKGKDVELRCDPISGHTALYWYRQSLGQGLEFLIYFQGNSAPDKSGLPSDRFSAERTGGSVSTLTIQRTQQEDSAVYLCASSHQGNAYEQYFGPGTRLTVT.

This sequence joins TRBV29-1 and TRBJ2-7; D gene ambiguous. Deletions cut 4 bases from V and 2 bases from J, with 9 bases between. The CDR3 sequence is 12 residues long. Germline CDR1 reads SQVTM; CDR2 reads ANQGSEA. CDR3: CSVADGPYEQYF. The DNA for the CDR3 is TGCAGCGTTGCGGATGGGCCCTACGAGCAGTACTTC.

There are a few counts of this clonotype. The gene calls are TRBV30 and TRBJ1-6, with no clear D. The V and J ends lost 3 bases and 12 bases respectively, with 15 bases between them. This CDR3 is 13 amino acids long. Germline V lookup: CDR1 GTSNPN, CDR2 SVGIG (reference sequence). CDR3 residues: CAWSFQPNEPLHF. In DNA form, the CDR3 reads TGTGCCTGGAGCTTCCAGCCCAATGAACCCCTCCACTTT.

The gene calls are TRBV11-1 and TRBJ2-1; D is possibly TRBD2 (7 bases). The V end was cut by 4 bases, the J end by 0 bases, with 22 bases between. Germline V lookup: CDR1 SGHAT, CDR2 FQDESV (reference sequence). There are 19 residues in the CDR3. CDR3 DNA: TGTGCCAGCAGCTACTCCTGGCAATCGGGGGGCCTCTCCTACAATGAGCAGTTCTTC. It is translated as CASSYSWQSGGLSYNEQFF. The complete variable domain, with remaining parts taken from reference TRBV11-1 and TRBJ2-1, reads EAEVAQSPRYKITEKSQAVAFWCDPISGHATLYWYRQILGQGPELLVQFQDESVVDDSQLPKDRFSAERLKGVDSTLKIQPAELGDSAMYLCASSYSWQSGGLSYNEQFFGPGTRLTVL.

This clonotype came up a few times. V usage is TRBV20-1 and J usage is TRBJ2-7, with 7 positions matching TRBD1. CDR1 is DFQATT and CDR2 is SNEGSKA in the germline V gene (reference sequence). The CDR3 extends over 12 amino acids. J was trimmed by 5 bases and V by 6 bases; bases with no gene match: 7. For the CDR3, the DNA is TGCAGTGCCAGCCAGACAGGGAACGAGCAGTACTTC. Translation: CSASQTGNEQYF.

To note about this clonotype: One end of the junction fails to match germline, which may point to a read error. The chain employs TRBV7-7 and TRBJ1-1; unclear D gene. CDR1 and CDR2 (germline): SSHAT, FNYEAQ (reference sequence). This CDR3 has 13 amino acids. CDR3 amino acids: CASSLYLGTEAFF. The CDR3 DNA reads TGTGCTAGCAGCTTATATCTGGGCACTGAAGCTTTCTTT.

CDR3 sequence (DNA): TGCAGTGCAAACCTCCCAGGGAGCACAGATACGCAGTATTTT. Translation gives CSANLPGSTDTQYF. The chain has TRBV20-1 and TRBJ2-3; D perhaps matches TRBD1 (5 bases). The germline CDR1 and CDR2 sequences are DFQATT and SNEGSKA (reference sequence). Trimming took 6 bases from V and 0 from J, leaving 13 bases between them. CDR3 length equals 14 residues.

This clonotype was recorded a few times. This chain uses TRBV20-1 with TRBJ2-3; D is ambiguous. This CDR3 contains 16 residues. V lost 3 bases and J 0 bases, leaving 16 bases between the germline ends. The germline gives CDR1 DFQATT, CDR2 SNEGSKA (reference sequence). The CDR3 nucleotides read TGCAGTGCTAGGTCAACACCGATTCCTAGCACAGATACGCAGTATTTT. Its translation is CSARSTPIPSTDTQYF.

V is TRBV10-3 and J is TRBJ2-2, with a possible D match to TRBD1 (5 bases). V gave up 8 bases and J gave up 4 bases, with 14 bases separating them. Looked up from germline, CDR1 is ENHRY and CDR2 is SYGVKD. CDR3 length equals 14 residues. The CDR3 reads CAISKGDTTGELFF. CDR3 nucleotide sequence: TGTGCCATCTCGAAAGGGGATACCACCGGGGAGCTGTTTTTT.

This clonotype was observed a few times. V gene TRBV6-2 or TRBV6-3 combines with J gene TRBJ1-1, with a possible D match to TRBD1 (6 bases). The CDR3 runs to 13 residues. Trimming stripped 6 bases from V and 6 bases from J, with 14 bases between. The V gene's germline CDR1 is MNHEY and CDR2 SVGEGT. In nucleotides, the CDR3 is TGTGCCAGCAGACTAGACAGGTCTGCTGAAGCTTTCTTT. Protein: CASRLDRSAEAFF.

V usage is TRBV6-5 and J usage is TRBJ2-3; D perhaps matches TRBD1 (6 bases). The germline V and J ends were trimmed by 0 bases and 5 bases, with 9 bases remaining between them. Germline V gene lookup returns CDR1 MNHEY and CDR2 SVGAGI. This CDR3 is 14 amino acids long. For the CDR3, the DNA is TGTGCCAGCAGTTACTCGTCCAGGGGAGATACGCAGTATTTT. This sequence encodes CASSYSSRGDTQYF.

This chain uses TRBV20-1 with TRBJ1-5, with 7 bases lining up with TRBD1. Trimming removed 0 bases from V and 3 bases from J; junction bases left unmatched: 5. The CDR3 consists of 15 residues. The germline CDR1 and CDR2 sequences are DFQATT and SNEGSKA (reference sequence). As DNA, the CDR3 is TGCAGTGCTAGAGATCGGGACAGATACAATCAGCCCCAGCATTTT. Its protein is CSARDRDRYNQPQHF.

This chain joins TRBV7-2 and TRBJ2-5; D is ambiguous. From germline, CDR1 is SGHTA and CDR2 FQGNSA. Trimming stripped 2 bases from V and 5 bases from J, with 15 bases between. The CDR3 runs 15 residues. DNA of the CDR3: TGTGCCAGCAGCTTATCCCGGACCTTCCGGGAGACCCAGTACTTC. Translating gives CASSLSRTFRETQYF.

DNA for the CDR3: TGCAGTGCTAGAGATCCAGGATGGACAGATACGCAGTATTTT. This gives the protein CSARDPGWTDTQYF. The chain uses TRBV20-1 and TRBJ2-3; D not certain. The V gene's germline CDR1 is DFQATT and CDR2 SNEGSKA (reference sequence). This CDR3 comprises 14 residues. Trimming took off 0 bases at V and 3 bases at J, with 10 bases between the two ends.

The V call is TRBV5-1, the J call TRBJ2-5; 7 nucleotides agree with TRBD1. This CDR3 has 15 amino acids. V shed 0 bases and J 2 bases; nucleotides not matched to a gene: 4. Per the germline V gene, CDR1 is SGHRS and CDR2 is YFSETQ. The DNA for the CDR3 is TGCGCCAGCAGCTTGGTTACAGGGGATCAAGAGACCCAGTACTTC. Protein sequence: CASSLVTGDQETQYF.

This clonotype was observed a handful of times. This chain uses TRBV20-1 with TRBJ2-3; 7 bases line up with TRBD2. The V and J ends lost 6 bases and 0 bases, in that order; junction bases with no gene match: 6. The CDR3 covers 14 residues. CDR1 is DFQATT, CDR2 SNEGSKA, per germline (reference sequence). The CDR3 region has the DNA TGCAGTGCGCCGGATAGCGGGAGCACAGATACGCAGTATTTT. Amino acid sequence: CSAPDSGSTDTQYF.

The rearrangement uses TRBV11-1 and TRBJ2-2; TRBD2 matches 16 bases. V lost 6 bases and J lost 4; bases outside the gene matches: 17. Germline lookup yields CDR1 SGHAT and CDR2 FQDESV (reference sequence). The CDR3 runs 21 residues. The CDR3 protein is CASRPPYSGTSGRAVTGELFF. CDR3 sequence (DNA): TGTGCCAGCAGACCGCCTTACTCCGGGACTAGCGGGAGGGCCGTCACCGGGGAGCTGTTTTTT.

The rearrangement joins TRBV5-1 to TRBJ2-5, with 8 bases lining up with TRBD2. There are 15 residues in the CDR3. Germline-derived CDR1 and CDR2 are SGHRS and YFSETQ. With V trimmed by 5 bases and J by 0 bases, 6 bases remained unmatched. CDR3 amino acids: CASRKLAGNQETQYF. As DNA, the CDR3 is TGCGCCAGCAGAAAATTAGCGGGAAACCAAGAGACCCAGTACTTC.

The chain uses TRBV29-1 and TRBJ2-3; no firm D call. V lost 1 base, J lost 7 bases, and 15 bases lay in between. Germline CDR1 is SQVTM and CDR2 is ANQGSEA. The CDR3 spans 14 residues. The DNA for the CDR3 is TGCAGCGTTGAAGGACACCCCGGCGTCCATACGCAGTATTTT. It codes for CSVEGHPGVHTQYF.

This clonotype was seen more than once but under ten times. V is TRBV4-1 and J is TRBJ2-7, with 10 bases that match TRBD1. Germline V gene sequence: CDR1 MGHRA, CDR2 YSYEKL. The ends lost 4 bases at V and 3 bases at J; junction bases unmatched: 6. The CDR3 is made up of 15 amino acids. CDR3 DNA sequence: TGCGCCAGCAGCCGTTCCGGGACAGGGGACTACGAGCAGTACTTC. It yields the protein CASSRSGTGDYEQYF.